The next 6 T cell receptor beta chains were all read from a single sample in a study of blood T cell repertoires in COVID-19. Repertoires were generated with immunoSEQ multiplex PCR, while TCRdb's copy carries only in-frame clones and drops some. This table holds about 150,000 clones, roughly 88% found once. The specimen sequenced was peripheral blood. These receptors were taken from a woman aged 60-75 years with acute or convalescent COVID-19.

The count of this clone is one. The V gene is TRBV6-2 or TRBV6-3, the J gene TRBJ1-2; 7 bases fit TRBD1. Unmatched junction bases numbered 4, after V lost 2 bases and J lost 4 bases. From germline, CDR1 is MNHEY and CDR2 SVGEGT. The CDR3 has 14 amino acids. The DNA of the CDR3 is TGTGCCAGCAGTTACGCAGGGACAGTCTATGGCTACACCTTC. Protein: CASSYAGTVYGYTF.

This clone was observed a handful of times. The chain is built from TRBV10-2 and TRBJ2-3; 10 bases agree with TRBD2. Germline CDR1 WSHSY, CDR2 SAAADI. The CDR3 has 18 residues. Trimming at V came to 4 bases and at J to 0 bases, leaving 10 bases not matched to a gene. The CDR3 sequence: CASSGWTSGDSSTDTQYF. CDR3 sequence (DNA): TGCGCCAGCAGTGGATGGACTAGCGGTGATTCTAGCACAGATACGCAGTATTTT.

This chain connects TRBV7-9 to TRBJ2-7; possibly TRBD2 for D (6 bases). Deletions cut 3 bases from V and 0 bases from J, with 15 bases between. CDR1 SEHNR and CDR2 FQNEAQ come from the germline V gene (reference sequence). The CDR3 covers 16 residues. CDR3 protein: CASSLRGEASSYEQYF. In nucleotides, the CDR3 is TGTGCCAGCAGCTTGAGAGGGGAGGCCAGCTCCTACGAGCAGTACTTC.

The DNA of the CDR3 is TGTGCCAGCAGCTTGGTCAGAATTCTGAACACTGAAGCTTTCTTT. Translating gives CASSLVRILNTEAFF. The chain recombines TRBV11-2 with TRBJ1-1; D call uncertain. CDR1 is SGHAT and CDR2 is FQNNGV in the germline V gene. The CDR3 consists of 15 residues. V lost 3 bases, J lost 0 bases, and 11 bases lay in between.

This clone was seen a handful of times. The chain is built from TRBV4-2 and TRBJ1-4, with D possibly being TRBD1 (6 bases). This CDR3 contains 15 residues. Germline V gives CDR1 LGHNA, CDR2 YNFKEQ. Trimming removed 1 base at V and 8 bases at J, with 14 bases between. CDR3 DNA sequence: TGTGCCAGCAGCCAAGGGGGGCTGGAGCAGGAAAAACTGTTTTTT. Amino acids: CASSQGGLEQEKLFF.

The CDR3 region is CASSSLRETQYF. The CDR3 nucleotides read TGTGCCAGCAGCTCTCTCCGGGAGACCCAGTACTTC. V gene TRBV7-9 combines with J gene TRBJ2-5; no clear D. V lost 4 bases, J lost 5 bases, and 8 bases lay in between. Germline V lookup: CDR1 SEHNR, CDR2 FQNEAQ (reference sequence). The CDR3 consists of 12 residues.